The 2 T cell receptor beta chains below all came from one sample that was sequenced in a study of cytomegalovirus exposure and HLA in healthy donors. It was with 60 Vbeta and 13 Jbeta primers that the PCR ran. The protocol was immunoSEQ multiplex PCR, while the TCRdb copy is restricted to in-frame clones and leaves out a portion. The sample holds about 200,000 clones, approximately 78% seen once. Sequencing was performed on PBMCs. The receptor source for this set is a man between 25 and 39 years old in good health and CMV-seronegative.

This chain links TRBV30 with TRBJ2-7; D perhaps matches TRBD1 (6 bases). CDR3 length equals 12 residues. Trimming took off 3 bases at V and 0 bases at J, with 6 bases between the two ends. Germline V lookup: CDR1 GTSNPN, CDR2 SVGIG (reference sequence). DNA for the CDR3: TGTGCCTGGAGACAGGGCTCCTACGAGCAGTACTTC. This encodes CAWRQGSYEQYF.

The chain joins TRBV5-6 to TRBJ1-3; D remains ambiguous. Trimming took 0 bases from V and 3 from J, leaving 7 bases between them. Looked up from germline, CDR1 is SGHDT and CDR2 is YYEEEE. The CDR3 loop spans 14 amino acids. This chain's CDR3 is CASSLGRVGNTIYF. The CDR3 region has the DNA TGTGCCAGCAGCTTGGGGCGGGTTGGAAACACCATATATTTT.